This T cell receptor (beta chain) was sequenced in a study of T cell repertoires in cytomegalovirus infection. Across the study: As its CMV epitopes, the study selected recently identified HLA-C-restricted and well-studied HLA-B-restricted targets. An indication of both CMV infection and matching HLA type came from public TCR beta signatures.

Study-level results: Frequencies of public TCR beta families were cumulated, and this identified carriers of CMV plus the relevant HLA. HLA-C-restricted CMV-specific TCR beta clonotypes prevailed in the ex vivo response.

Losses at the gene ends were 5 bases for V and 0 bases for J; bases not matched to a gene: 7. The germline CDR1 and CDR2 sequences are SEHNR and FQNEAQ (reference sequence). CDR3 size: 16 residues. Worth noting for this clonotype: Its antigen is not identified.

TCRdb passed the reads through MiXCR, listing each CDR3 protein once. The table lists roughly 160,000 distinct CDR3 sequences, approximately 21% of them singletons. This chain uses TRBV7-9 with TRBJ1-5, with 7 bases fitting TRBD1. Here the sequenced sample was CD8+ T cells from cultured PBMCs, taken from culture after CMV antigen stimulation. The receptor was derived from a human donor in good health (CMV status not recorded). Some clones in this sample may be carry-over from other donors' samples. CDR3 nucleotide sequence: TGTGCCAGCAGCACCGACAGGGTTGATAGCAATCAGCCCCAGCATTTT. This translates into CASSTDRVDSNQPQHF.